This TCR beta chain was found in a study of T cell clonality in common variable immunodeficiency. This clone was counted at least ten times. Some clones are missing from TCRdb's copy, which holds only in-frame ones; the method was immunoSEQ multiplex PCR. Sampling found roughly 52,000 clones, none seen once. This clonotype was sampled from a person aged 18 to 75 in good health. The sequenced sample consisted of peripheral blood mononuclear cells.

The CDR3 protein is CASSRDPTGGDEKLFF. The DNA read from the CDR3 is TGCGCCAGCAGCAGGGACCCGACAGGGGGAGATGAAAAA. The rearrangement uses TRBV5-1 and TRBJ1-4; 9 bases are shared with TRBD1. The read ends 3 residues before the CDR3 terminus; that terminus is restored from the germline J gene. CDR1 is SGHRS, CDR2 YFSETQ, per germline. The CDR3 runs to 16 residues. Trimming removed 4 bases from V and 6 bases from J; junction bases left unmatched: 10.